These 8 T cell receptor beta chains came from one sample sequenced in a study of shared clonotypes between healthy human individuals. Method: immunoSEQ multiplex PCR; TCRdb's copy keeps in-frame clones and lacks some. The sample holds about 580,000 clones, roughly 98% seen once. Positive CCR7 selection of CD45RO-negative cells yielded the naive CD8 cells, and terminally differentiated effector memory CD45RA+ cells were excluded. The sequenced sample consisted of naive CD8+ T cells sorted from blood. The receptors stem from a man under 40 in good health.

This clone is a singleton in its sample. V usage is TRBV7-9 and J usage is TRBJ2-7, with 7 bases fitting TRBD1. Germline CDR1 is SEHNR and CDR2 is FQNEAQ (reference sequence). The CDR3 is made up of 17 amino acids. V shed 4 bases and J 0 bases; nucleotides not matched to a gene: 12. The CDR3 loop is CASSSPEDRFDSYEQYF. The CDR3 nucleotides read TGTGCCAGCAGCTCCCCGGAGGACAGGTTCGACTCCTACGAGCAGTACTTC.

The chain recombines TRBV9 with TRBJ2-1; TRBD2 aligns across 9 bases. In germline, CDR1 is SGDLS, CDR2 YYNGEE. Trimming removed 2 bases from V and 9 bases from J; junction bases left unmatched: 6. The CDR3 runs to 14 residues. CDR3 protein: CASSVGGRASEQFF. The DNA for the CDR3 is TGTGCCAGCAGCGTCGGCGGGAGGGCGAGTGAGCAGTTCTTC.

V and J are TRBV4-1 and TRBJ2-7; 7 nucleotides line up with TRBD2. V shed 5 bases, J shed 5 bases, and the junction held 30 bases outside the gene matches. The germline V gene has CDR1 MGHRA and CDR2 YSYEKL. CDR3 length equals 21 residues. For the CDR3, the DNA is TGCGCCAGCAGCGTCCGATATCTCAGGGAAGCGGGCGGGGAGGGACTCGACGAGCAGTACTTC. This encodes CASSVRYLREAGGEGLDEQYF.

The chain recombines TRBV10-3 with TRBJ2-7; the D gene is possibly TRBD2 (5 bases). CDR1 is ENHRY, CDR2 SYGVKD, per germline. Trimming shortened V by 2 bases and J by 2 bases, and 16 bases separated the two germline ends. This CDR3 spans 16 amino acids. The CDR3 sequence: CAISEGFGDYTYEQYF. The CDR3 nucleotides read TGTGCCATCAGTGAGGGGTTTGGAGACTACACCTACGAGCAGTACTTC.

The rearrangement uses TRBV5-4 and TRBJ2-1, with a possible D match to TRBD1 (7 bases). CDR3 size: 14 residues. Trimming removed 1 base from V and 7 bases from J, with 12 bases in between. Germline CDR1 SGHNT, CDR2 YYREEE (reference sequence). The CDR3 reads CASSLTGEANEQFF. In DNA, the CDR3 is TGTGCCAGCAGCTTGACAGGGGAGGCGAATGAGCAGTTCTTC.

Here the CDR3 reads CASSSGTGGYGTQYF. The CDR3 DNA sequence: TGTGCCAGCAGCTCGGGGACAGGGGGCTATGGTACGCAGTATTTT. The chain has TRBV7-2 and TRBJ2-3, with 12 positions matching TRBD1. Unmatched junction bases numbered 7, after V lost 4 bases and J lost 8 bases. The CDR3 is made up of 15 amino acids. Germline V gene sequence: CDR1 SGHTA, CDR2 FQGNSA.

CDR3 DNA sequence: TGTGCCAGCAGCTTACTGGCAGGGATGGTTTCGGATGAGCAGTTCTTC. This encodes CASSLLAGMVSDEQFF. V usage is TRBV7-9 and J usage is TRBJ2-1, with D perhaps TRBD1 (5 bases). The CDR3 consists of 16 residues. The V end was cut by 2 bases, the J end by 8 bases, with 19 bases between. CDR1 is SEHNR and CDR2 is FQNEAQ in the germline V gene (reference sequence).

V is TRBV6-1 and J is TRBJ2-2; possible D gene TRBD2, 6 bases. This CDR3 is 13 amino acids long. Germline V lookup: CDR1 MNHNS, CDR2 SASEGT. Trimming pared 7 bases from V and 6 bases from J, leaving 12 bases between. The CDR3 loop reads CASTSGVAGELFF. In DNA, the CDR3 is TGTGCCAGCACCTCGGGGGTAGCCGGGGAGCTGTTTTTT.